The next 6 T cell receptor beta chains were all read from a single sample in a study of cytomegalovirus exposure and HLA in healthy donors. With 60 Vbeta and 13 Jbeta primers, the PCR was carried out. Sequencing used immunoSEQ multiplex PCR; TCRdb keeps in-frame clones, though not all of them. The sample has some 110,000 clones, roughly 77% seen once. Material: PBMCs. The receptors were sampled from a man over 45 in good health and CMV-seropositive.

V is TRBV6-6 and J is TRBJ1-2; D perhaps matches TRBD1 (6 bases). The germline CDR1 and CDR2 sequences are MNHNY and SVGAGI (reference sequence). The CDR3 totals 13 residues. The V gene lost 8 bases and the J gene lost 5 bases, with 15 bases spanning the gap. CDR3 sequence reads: CASLSGTPYGYTF. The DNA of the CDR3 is TGTGCCAGCCTGTCCGGGACACCTTATGGCTACACCTTC.

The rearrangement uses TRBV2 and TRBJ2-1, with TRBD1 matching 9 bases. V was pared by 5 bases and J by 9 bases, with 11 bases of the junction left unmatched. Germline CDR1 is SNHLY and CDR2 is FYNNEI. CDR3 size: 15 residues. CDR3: CASSSSGTGSGEQFF. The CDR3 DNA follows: TGTGCCAGCAGTTCCTCCGGGACAGGGTCTGGTGAGCAGTTCTTC.

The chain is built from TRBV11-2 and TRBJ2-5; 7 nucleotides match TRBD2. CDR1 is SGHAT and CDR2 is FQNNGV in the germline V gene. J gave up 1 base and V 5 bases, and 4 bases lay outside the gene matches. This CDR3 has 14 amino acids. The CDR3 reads CASSIGLVQETQYF. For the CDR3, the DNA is TGTGCCAGCAGCATAGGACTAGTCCAAGAGACCCAGTACTTC.

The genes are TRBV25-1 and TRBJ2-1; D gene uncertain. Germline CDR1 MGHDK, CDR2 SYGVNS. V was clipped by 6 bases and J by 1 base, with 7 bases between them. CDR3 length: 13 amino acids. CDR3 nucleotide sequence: TGTGCCAGCAGGGCTTCTTCCTACAATGAGCAGTTCTTC. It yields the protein CASRASSYNEQFF.

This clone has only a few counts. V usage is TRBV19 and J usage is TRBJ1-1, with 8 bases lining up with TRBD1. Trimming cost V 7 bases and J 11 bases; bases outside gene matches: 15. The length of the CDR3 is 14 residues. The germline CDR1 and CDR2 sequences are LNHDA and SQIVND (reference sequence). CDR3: CASIRRTGITPAFF. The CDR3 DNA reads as TGTGCCAGTATCCGCCGGACAGGGATAACCCCCGCTTTCTTT.

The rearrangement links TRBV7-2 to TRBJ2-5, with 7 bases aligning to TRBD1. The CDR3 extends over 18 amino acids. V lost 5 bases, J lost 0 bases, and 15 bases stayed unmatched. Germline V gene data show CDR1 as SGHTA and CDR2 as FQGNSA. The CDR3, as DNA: TGTGCCAGCAGCCGAACAGGGGTAGCGCGAGGGAACCAAGAGACCCAGTACTTC. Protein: CASSRTGVARGNQETQYF.